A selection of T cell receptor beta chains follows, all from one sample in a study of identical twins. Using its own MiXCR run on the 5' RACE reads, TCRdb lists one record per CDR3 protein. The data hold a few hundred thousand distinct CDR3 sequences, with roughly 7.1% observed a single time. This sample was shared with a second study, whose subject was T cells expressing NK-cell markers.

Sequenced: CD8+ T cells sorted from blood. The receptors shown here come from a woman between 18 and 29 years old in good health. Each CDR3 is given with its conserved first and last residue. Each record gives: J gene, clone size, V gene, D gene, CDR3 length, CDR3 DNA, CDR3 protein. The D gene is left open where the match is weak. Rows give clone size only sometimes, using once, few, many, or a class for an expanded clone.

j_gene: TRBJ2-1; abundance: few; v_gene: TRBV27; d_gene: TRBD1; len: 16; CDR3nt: TGTGCCAGCAGTTTCTCCCCAAGGGGGCAGACCAATGAGCAGTTCTTC; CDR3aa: CASSFSPRGQTNEQFF
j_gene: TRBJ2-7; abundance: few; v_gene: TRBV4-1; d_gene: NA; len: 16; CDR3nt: TGCGCCAGCAGCCAAGAACAGGGGACTATCTCCTACGAGCAGTACTTC; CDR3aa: CASSQEQGTISYEQYF
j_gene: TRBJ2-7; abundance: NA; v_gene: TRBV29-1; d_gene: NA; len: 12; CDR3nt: TGCAGCGTTGGGGAACCCTCCTACGAGCAGTACTTC; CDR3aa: CSVGEPSYEQYF
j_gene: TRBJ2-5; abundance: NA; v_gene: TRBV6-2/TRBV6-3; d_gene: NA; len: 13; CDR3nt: TGTGCCAGCACCTACGGGGTTGGGGAGACCCAGTACTTC; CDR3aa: CASTYGVGETQYF
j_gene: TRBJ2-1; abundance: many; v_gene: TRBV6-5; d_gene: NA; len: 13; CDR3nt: TGTGCCAGCAGTTACTTTCCAGGGGATGAGCAGTTCTTC; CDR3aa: CASSYFPGDEQFF
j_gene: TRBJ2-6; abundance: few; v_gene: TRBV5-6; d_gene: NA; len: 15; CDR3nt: TGTGCCAGCAGCTTGGGATTTTCTGGGGCCAACGTCCTGACTTTC; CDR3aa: CASSLGFSGANVLTF
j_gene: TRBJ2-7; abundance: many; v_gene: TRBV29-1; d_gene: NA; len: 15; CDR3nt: TGCAGCGTTGAAGCGGAGGGCCGGGGCTCCTACGAGCAGTACTTC; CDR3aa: CSVEAEGRGSYEQYF
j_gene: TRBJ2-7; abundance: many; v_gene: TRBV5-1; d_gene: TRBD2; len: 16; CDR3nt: TGCGCCAGCAGCTACGGGACTAGCGCCAACCCCTACGAGCAGTACTTC; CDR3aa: CASSYGTSANPYEQYF
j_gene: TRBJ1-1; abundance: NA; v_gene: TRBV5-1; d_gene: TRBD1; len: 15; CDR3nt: TGCGCCAGCACCCAGGGACAGGGAGTCGACACTGAAGCTTTCTTT; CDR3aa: CASTQGQGVDTEAFF
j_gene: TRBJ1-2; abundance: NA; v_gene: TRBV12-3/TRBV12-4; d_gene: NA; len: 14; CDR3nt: TGTGCCAGCAGTTTAGGACGACGTCAGGATGGCTACACCTTC; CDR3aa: CASSLGRRQDGYTF
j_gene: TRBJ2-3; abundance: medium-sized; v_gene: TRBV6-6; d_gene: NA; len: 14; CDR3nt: TGTGCCAGCAGTTACCTTCCCCCGACCGATACGCAGTATTTT; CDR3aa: CASSYLPPTDTQYF
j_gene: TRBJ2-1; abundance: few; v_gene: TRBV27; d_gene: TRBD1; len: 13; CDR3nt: TGTGCCAGCAGACCTATTGACAGGGCTGAGCAGTTCTTC; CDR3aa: CASRPIDRAEQFF
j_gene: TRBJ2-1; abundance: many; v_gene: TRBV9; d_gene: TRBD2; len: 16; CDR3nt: TGTGCCAGCAGCGCTAGCGGGGGGGCATCCTACAATGAGCAGTTCTTC; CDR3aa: CASSASGGASYNEQFF
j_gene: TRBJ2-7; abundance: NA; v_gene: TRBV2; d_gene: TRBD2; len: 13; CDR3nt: TGTGCCAGCAAACTAGCGGGGTCTTCCGAGCAGTACTTC; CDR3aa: CASKLAGSSEQYF
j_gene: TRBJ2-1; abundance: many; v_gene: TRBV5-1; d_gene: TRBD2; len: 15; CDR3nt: TGCGCCAGCAGCTTGCCCCTAGCGGGAGAGGATGAGCAGTTCTTC; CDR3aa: CASSLPLAGEDEQFF
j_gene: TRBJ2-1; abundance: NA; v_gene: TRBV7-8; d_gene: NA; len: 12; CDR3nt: TGTGCCAGCAGCTTTGAGGAGCATGAGCAGTTCTTC; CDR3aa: CASSFEEHEQFF